This TCR beta chain was identified in a study of cytomegalovirus exposure and HLA in healthy donors. Background on the study: Unique TCRs from HLA-typed donors, 85 million to 100 million of them, were held in an early data release.

PCR primers comprised 60 Vbeta and 13 Jbeta primers. The assay was immunoSEQ multiplex PCR, and TCRdb's table has in-frame clones only and misses some. The sample consists of around 160,000 clones, roughly 80% of them appearing once. Regarding the study as a whole: Per published reports, the classifier diagnosed cytomegalovirus status with high specificity and sensitivity. Investigators reported around 150 TCR beta chains as tied to cytomegalovirus.

Comment on this clone: Its antigen is still unknown.

The TCR sequence derives from a human donor in good health. Sequencing input: PBMCs.

This chain's CDR3 is CASSLVSTRSYEQYF. The DNA of the CDR3 is TGTGCCAGCAGCTTGGTCTCCACGCGATCCTACGAGCAGTACTTC. The chain links TRBV5-6 to TRBJ2-7; no firm D call. From germline, CDR1 is SGHDT and CDR2 YYEEEE. Trimming stripped 0 bases from V and 1 base from J, with 11 bases between. The CDR3 loop spans 15 amino acids.